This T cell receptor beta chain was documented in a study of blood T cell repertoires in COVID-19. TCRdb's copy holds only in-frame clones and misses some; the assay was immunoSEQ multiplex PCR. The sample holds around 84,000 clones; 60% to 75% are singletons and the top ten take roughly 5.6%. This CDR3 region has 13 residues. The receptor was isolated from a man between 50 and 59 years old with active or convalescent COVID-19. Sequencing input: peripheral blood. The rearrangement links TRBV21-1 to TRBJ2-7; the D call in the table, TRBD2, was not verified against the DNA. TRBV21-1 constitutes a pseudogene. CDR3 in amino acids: CASSKEHPYEQYF. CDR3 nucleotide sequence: TGTGCCAGCAGCAAAGAGCACCCCTACGAGCAGTACTTC.